The clone carrying this T cell receptor (beta chain) came up a few times. The antigen is not known. With 60 Vbeta and 13 Jbeta primers, the PCR was carried out. In the original workflow: It was a later analysis that counted 79 million or so unique TCR beta chains, of which approximately 11 million were shared. Profiling relied on immunoSEQ multiplex PCR, and the TCRdb table lists in-frame clones only, not all of them. V, J and clone size derive from that table, while D and trimming were established from the DNA sequence. The table lists approximately 170,000 clones, roughly four fifths of them singletons. The CDR3 extends over 14 amino acids. V lost 7 bases and J lost 4, with 17 bases in between. Germline lookup yields CDR1 MNHEY and CDR2 SMNVEV (reference sequence). This record belongs to a study of cytomegalovirus exposure and HLA in healthy donors. The study's findings and limits: From TCR beta sequences, most subjects' HLA-A and HLA-B alleles were reportedly predicted accurately. Later analysis showed most CMV-associated TCR beta chains appearing HLA-restricted. Analysis performed later showed TCR beta chains linked to HLA being more clonally expanded than equally common others.

The clonotype comes from a man aged 40-55 years in good health and CMV-seronegative. Sequencing was performed on PBMCs. This chain joins TRBV27 and TRBJ2-7, with D perhaps matching TRBD1 (7 bases). The CDR3 is CASKEEGAVYEQYF. CDR3 coding DNA: TGTGCCAGCAAAGAGGAGGGGGCTGTGTACGAGCAGTACTTC.